Following are 3 T cell receptor beta chains from one sample sequenced in a study of graft-versus-host responses after intestinal transplantation. Data came from immunoSEQ multiplex PCR; TCRdb stores just in-frame clones and leaves some out. In the table there are some 36,000 clones, roughly 94% of which are singletons. Their specific antigens are unknown. This specimen consisted of unstimulated CD4+ T cells sorted from spleen or lymph node cells, obtained before transplant. These receptors all come from a human donor who was the organ donor for an intestinal transplant.

The V and J genes are TRBV7-9 and TRBJ2-1; 14 bases map to TRBD2. V lost 7 bases, J lost 0 bases, and 8 bases stayed unmatched. Germline V gene lookup returns CDR1 SEHNR and CDR2 FQNEAQ (reference sequence). This CDR3 has 18 amino acids. This chain's CDR3 is CASNFRTSGGHSYNEQFF. The CDR3 DNA follows: TGTGCCAGCAACTTTCGGACTAGCGGGGGGCACTCCTACAATGAGCAGTTCTTC. Combining the CDR3 with reference TRBV7-9 and TRBJ2-1 gives the whole variable domain DTGVSQNPRHKITKRGQNVTFRCDPISEHNRLYWYRQTLGQGPEFLTYFQNEAQLEKSRLLSDRFSAERPKGSFSTLEIQRTEQGDSAMYLCASNFRTSGGHSYNEQFFGPGTRLTVL.

This clone was recorded once. The rearrangement links TRBV7-2 to TRBJ2-3; no clear D. The germline gives CDR1 SGHTA, CDR2 FQGNSA. This CDR3 comprises 12 residues. V was cut by 2 bases and J by 6 bases, with 6 bases left in between. CDR3 sequence (DNA): TGTGCCAGCAGCTTAAGAGCGGATACGCAGTATTTT. Protein sequence: CASSLRADTQYF.

J is TRBJ2-7 and V is TRBV5-1, with 8 bases aligning to TRBD1. J gave up 4 bases and V 4 bases, and 7 bases lay outside the gene matches. This CDR3 has 14 residues. In germline, CDR1 is SGHRS, CDR2 YFSETQ. The CDR3 nucleotides read TGCGCCAGCAGCCCCCCGGGACAGGCATACGAGCAGTACTTC. Its translation: CASSPPGQAYEQYF.